The clone carrying this TCR beta chain was picked up one time. Trimming removed 3 bases from V and 10 bases from J, with 12 bases in between. The CDR3 spans 12 residues. The germline CDR1 and CDR2 sequences are SGHVS and FQNEAQ. As handled by the study authors: How many nucleated cells were present was estimated from reference gene primer amplification. Profiled with immunoSEQ multiplex PCR; TCRdb holds only in-frame clones, not every one. The V and J calls and clone size were taken over from that table, and D and trimming were inferred from the DNA. The sample carries roughly 100,000 clones, 60% to 85% recorded once. The data were taken from a study of blood T cell repertoires in COVID-19. On the study more broadly: COVID-19 samples collected from the United States, Italy and Spain covered acute and convalescent phases. Sample material is recorded as cDNA or gDNA derived from T cells, B-cell-depleted T cells, or PBMCs.

This rearrangement joins TRBV7-8 to TRBJ1-1; no reliable D call. Sequences were obtained from peripheral blood. This receptor was identified in a man older than 75 with COVID-19, enrolled during active disease. CDR3 bases: TGTGCCAGCAGCTTTAGAGGGATGGGAGCTTTCTTT. The encoded protein is CASSFRGMGAFF.